The sample holds many counts of the clone carrying this T cell receptor beta chain. The sample belongs to a study of T-cell reconstitution after alpha-beta-depleted transplantation in children. Unique molecular identifiers were incorporated when the TCRbeta library was constructed. TCRdb re-analysed the PCR reads in MiXCR, keeping a single row per CDR3 protein. The data hold about 640,000 distinct CDR3 sequences, with roughly 15% observed a single time. The CDR3 contains 15 residues. Germline V lookup: CDR1 DFQATT, CDR2 SNEGSKA (reference sequence). V shed 1 base and J 0 bases; nucleotides not matched to a gene: 3.

The chain links TRBV20-1 to TRBJ2-4, with 7 nucleotides matching TRBD2. This clonotype originated in a human donor who donated a stem cell graft to a child with acute myeloid leukemia. The sample consisted of PBMCs from the stem cell graft donor, taken from the stem cell graft. The CDR3 nucleotides read TGCAGTGCTAGAGTCGGGGGGAGAGCCAAAAACATTCAGTACTTC. The encoded protein is CSARVGGRAKNIQYF.